This T cell receptor (beta chain) was found in a study of OX40 agonist ivuxolimab in advanced cancers. Germline V gene sequence: CDR1 SNHLY, CDR2 FYNNEI. Trimming removed 6 bases at V and 1 base at J, with 7 bases between. The CDR3 extends over 13 amino acids. This clone was seen a few times. The identical CDR3 is also encoded by other nucleotide sequences in the sample. Profiling relied on immunoSEQ multiplex PCR, and the TCRdb table lists in-frame clones only, not all of them. The sample has roughly 90,000 clones; 85% are singletons. This TCR derives from an adult with an advanced solid tumor such as melanoma, head and neck, liver or kidney cancer. The chain joins TRBV2 to TRBJ1-5; tentative D call: TRBD1 (5 bases). The sample was CD4+ or CD8+ T cells sorted from blood, taken in a trial of the OX40 agonist ivuxolimab. The CDR3 loop is CASRRDSNQPQHF. The DNA of the CDR3 is TGTGCCAGCAGGAGGGACAGCAATCAGCCCCAGCATTTT.